What follows is one T cell receptor beta chain and its context. Antigen: not known. A read error may be the cause here, since a much bigger clone is one base away. The CDR3 length is 16 residues. From germline, CDR1 is KGHDR and CDR2 SFDVKD. The junction had 7 bases not matched to a gene; V was cut back by 2 bases and J by 3 bases. The time point denotes: newly diagnosed GD, antithyroid drugs for less than 3 months. Extracted RNA from PBMCs served as the source of the TCR library. The authors built TCR beta libraries using iRepertoire HTBI primers and Arm-PCR of CDR3 regions. TCRdb passed the multiplex PCR reads through MiXCR, listing each CDR3 protein once. The data hold under 300,000 distinct CDR3 sequences, with about 18% observed a single time. This specimen belongs to a study of regulatory T cells in long-lasting Graves disease. Study overall: The antithyroid drugs taken by newly diagnosed Graves' patients had been used for under 3 months.

General study findings and limits: Persistent disease exhibited a predilection for TRBV28, TRBJ1-2 and TRBJ2-5.

This rearrangement joins TRBV24-1 to TRBJ2-5; 8 positions match TRBD1. The source is a female donor with Graves disease. The specimen comprised peripheral blood mononuclear cells (PBMCs), sampled at new diagnosis, from a patient treated with antithyroid drugs. This CDR3 reads CATSDSPGGDEETQYF. The DNA of the CDR3 is TGTGCCACCAGTGATTCGCCAGGGGGCGACGAAGAGACCCAGTACTTC.